Detailed here is one T cell receptor (beta chain). Between the trimmed V and J ends, which lost 3 bases and 1 base, there was a span of 6 bases. The CDR3 has 13 amino acids. Germline CDR1 KGHSH, CDR2 LQKENI. Per the original methods: Scientists estimated how many nucleated cells there were by amplifying reference gene primers. Only in-frame clones appear in the TCRdb table, and some are missing; sequencing was by immunoSEQ multiplex PCR. V, J and clone size were drawn from that table, and D and trimming were deduced from the DNA. This sample has around 47,000 clones; approximately 82% occur once, and the top ten carry 5.5% to 7.5%. The data stem from a study of blood T cell repertoires in COVID-19. Study information: Sites in the United States, Italy and Spain provided acute and convalescent COVID-19 samples. T cells, B-cell-depleted T cells, or PBMCs provided the cDNA or gDNA that served as material.

Sequencing was performed on peripheral blood. This clonotype was sampled from a man in his 70s with active COVID-19. The chain uses TRBV18 and TRBJ1-1; no clear D gene. The CDR3 DNA follows: TGTGCCAGCTCACCCCGAGCGAACACTGAAGCTTTCTTT. It yields the protein CASSPRANTEAFF.